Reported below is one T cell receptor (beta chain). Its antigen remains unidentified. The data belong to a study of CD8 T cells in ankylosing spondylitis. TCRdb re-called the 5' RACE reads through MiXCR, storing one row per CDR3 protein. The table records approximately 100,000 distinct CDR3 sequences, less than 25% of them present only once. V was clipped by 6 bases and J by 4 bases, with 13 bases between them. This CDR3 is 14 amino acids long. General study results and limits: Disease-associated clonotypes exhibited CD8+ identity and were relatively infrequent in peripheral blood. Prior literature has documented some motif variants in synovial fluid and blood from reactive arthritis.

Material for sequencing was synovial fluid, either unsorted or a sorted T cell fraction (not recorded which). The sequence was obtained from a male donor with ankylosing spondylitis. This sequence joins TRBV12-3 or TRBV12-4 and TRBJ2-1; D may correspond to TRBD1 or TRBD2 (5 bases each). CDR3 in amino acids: CASSRDRRYNEQFF. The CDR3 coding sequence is TGTGCCAGCAGCCGGGACCGCCGATACAATGAGCAGTTCTTC.